The T cell receptor (beta chain) described here comes from a study of regulatory T cells in long-lasting Graves disease. This clonotype was seen at least ten times. V was cut by 8 bases and J by 1 base, with 5 bases left in between. The CDR3 loop spans 12 amino acids. From germline, CDR1 is SGHAT and CDR2 FQDESV (reference sequence). Documented time point: persistent/refractory GD, antithyroid drugs over 5 years with positive TRAb. PBMC-extracted RNA yielded the TCR library. The authors built TCR beta libraries using iRepertoire HTBI primers and Arm-PCR of CDR3 regions. MiXCR, applied by TCRdb to the multiplex PCR reads, yields one record per CDR3 protein. Here the sample spans 300,000 to 400,000 distinct CDR3 sequences, around a fifth being singletons.

The TCR originated in a female donor with Graves disease. The gene calls are TRBV11-1 and TRBJ2-2; D is unclear. This specimen was peripheral blood mononuclear cells (PBMCs), taken when the disease was refractory, from a patient treated with antithyroid drugs. The CDR3 reads CASGMNTGELFF. The CDR3 DNA reads as TGTGCCAGCGGGATGAACACCGGGGAGCTGTTTTTT.